This T cell receptor (beta chain) was sequenced for a study of shared clonotypes between healthy human individuals (dated by TCRdb to the early 2020s). For the study in its entirety: A few men and two women, aged 18 to 49 years, made up the cohort. For each donor, CD4 naive and CD4 memory were each run on three plates, CD8 naive on two plates, and CD8 memory on one plate. To estimate repertoire size and how much clonotypes are shared between individuals, the study performed deep sequencing of blood TCR repertoires from a few healthy adults. Libraries were prepared and TCR repertoires were sequenced by different laboratories using diverse techniques, in order to increase sequencing depth and limit assay-specific biases. Leukapheresis yielded between about 0.94 and 10 billion PBMCs per donor. Here is what the overall study found, with its caveats: The genetic and exposure-history diversity represented was limited by the small number of donors. Pairwise subsampling indicated that sequencing depth was expected to affect the degree of clonotype sharing among donors. Naive subsets generally had larger estimated clonotype richness than memory subsets did. Higher generation probabilities were observed for clonotypes shared by all four sorted-subset donors than for non-shared clonotypes. Rarefaction of sorted-subset datasets indicated incomplete sequencing despite the large sequencing depth. Sampling was restricted to blood, and TCR repertoires in tissue are likely to differ from TCR repertoires in blood. When a few donors were compared, the shared fraction of clonotypes was around 5.1% for naive CD4, more than 3% for naive CD8, more than 2% for memory CD4, and roughly 0.4% for memory CD8.

The CDR3, from cysteine to phenylalanine, totals 16 residues. Of the read, only the CDR3 DNA is kept; its 48 bases are in frame from base 1. The germline V gene (reference sequence) provides CDR1 LNHDA and CDR2 SQIVND. V was cut back by 7 bases and J by 0 bases, leaving a gap of 16 bases between them. For the CD8 naive samples, CD45RO-negative cells were positively selected for CCR7, yielding a CD45RA+CCR7+ population from which TemRA cells were excluded. The donors were healthy, HIV-negative adults who had no recently reported acute infections or vaccinations. Every donor was a Caucasian adult residing in Nashville, Tennessee, USA. After blood collection by leukapheresis, PBMCs were isolated using Ficoll-Histopaque density gradient centrifugation and then cryopreserved in the vapor phase of liquid nitrogen. Analytical flow cytometry was used to check the purity and quantity of each magnetically sorted T cell population. Genomic DNA was isolated from every sorted fraction and measured by UV absorbance on a Nanodrop 2000c.

Using the deep immunoSEQ assay, multiplex PCR amplified TCR CDR3 regions from genomic DNA. Extracted genomic DNA from each cell subset was spread evenly across all wells of several immunoSEQ 96-well plates, with each plate serving as a replicate. For sorted subsets, roughly 200 ng of genomic DNA, equivalent to around 30,000 T cell genomes, went into each replicate PCR. The purified libraries were quantified using a Qubit 3.0 fluorometer, sized with a Bioanalyzer 2100, and then quantified again using the KAPA Library Quantification kit. Each immunoSEQ 96-well plate was sequenced on its own single-read 150-cycle Illumina NextSeq 550 flow cell. In the source study's methods: The immunoSEQ output contained only junctional sequences without quality scores, so filtering could not match that applied to full-length reads. To assign V/J genes and CDR3, sequences were annotated using PyIR, a Python wrapper for IgBLAST v1.9, with IMGT germline references. Reads were removed for weak V/J assignments (E-value above 1e-6), missing CDR3, stop codons, out-of-frame junctions, or ambiguous translated residues. V3J clonotypes were defined as sequences sharing the same inferred V gene, J gene, and CDR3 amino acid sequence. To compute the percentage overlap between repertoires, the number of shared unique clonotypes was divided by the size of the smaller repertoire. Repertoire richness was assessed with RTK rarefaction, the Chao1 estimator, and Recon v2.1 estimates of unobserved clonotypes. For all TCRbeta clonotypes obtained by the gDNA method from four donors, generation probabilities were computed with OLGA. As stored in TCRdb, this immuneACCESS dataset retains in-frame rearrangements with V and J assigned. A fraction of the clones does not appear; measured against another copy, unresolved V genes explain less than half of the discrepancy, and the remainder lacks a known reason. That table supplies the V and J calls and clone size; D and trimming were determined from the DNA. The sample table contains 2 million to 2.5 million clones; only one count was recorded for under 95% of them. The ten top clones hold under 2% of the sample.

As for this clone: Its antigen is not yet known. No base quality values were provided; no much bigger clone lies one nucleotide off.

Input material: naive CD8+ T cells from PBMCs. In the paper's terms, the cell subset or site label means: CD45RA+CCR7+. The origin of this receptor is a man aged 18 to 29 in good health. Some clones in this sample may be carry-over from other donors' samples. This receptor chain uses TRBV19 and TRBJ2-1, with the D gene uncertain. The CDR3 in this case is CASNAQHQDSYNEQFF. The nucleotides read TGTGCCAGTAACGCACAGCACCAAGACTCCTACAATGAGCAGTTCTTC. Joined to the reference TRBV19 and TRBJ2-1 proteins, this CDR3 gives the full variable domain: DGGITQSPKYLFRKEGQNVTLSCEQNLNHDAMYWYRQDPGQGLRLIYYSQIVNDFQKGDIAEGYSVSREKKESFPLTVTSAQKNPTAFYLCASNAQHQDSYNEQFFGPGTRLTVL.